These T cell receptor beta chains were read from a single sample in a study of shared clonotypes between healthy human individuals. Clones were sequenced by immunoSEQ multiplex PCR, and TCRdb holds only the in-frame ones, with some missing. Of around 940,000 clones detected, around three quarters appear once; the ten largest clones hold approximately 1.5%. The sample comprised memory CD4+ T cells sorted from blood. These receptors were collected from a man between 18 and 29 years old in good health. CDR3s include the opening cysteine and the closing phenylalanine or tryptophan. A D gene is named only where the DNA matches it firmly. Not all rows give a size; the values are once, few, many and, for expanded clones, a class.

size: many
D: .
J: TRBJ2-3
V: TRBV10-3
DNA: TGTGCCATCAATACTCAGGGGACAGATACGCAGTATTTT
CDR3: CAINTQGTDTQYF

size: .
D: .
J: TRBJ2-3
V: TRBV6-1
DNA: TGTGCCTCCTCGGACGGGATAGCAGACACAGATACGCAGTATTTT
CDR3: CASSDGIADTDTQYF

size: .
D: TRBD2
J: TRBJ2-3
V: TRBV5-4
DNA: TGTGCCAGCAGCCCGGCCAGCGGCGGGGGTCATAGCACAGATACGCAGTATTTT
CDR3: CASSPASGGGHSTDTQYF

size: .
D: .
J: TRBJ2-1
V: TRBV5-1
DNA: TGCGCCAGCTATGAGACTCTAGGCGGCAATGAGCAGTTCTTC
CDR3: CASYETLGGNEQFF

size: .
D: TRBD1
J: TRBJ1-2
V: TRBV5-1
DNA: TGCGCCAGCAGCTTGGGGACAGGGGCCTATGGCTACACCTTC
CDR3: CASSLGTGAYGYTF

size: .
D: TRBD2
J: TRBJ2-2
V: TRBV19
DNA: TGTGCCAGTAGTCTCGGGACTAGCGCCGGGGAGCTGTTTTTT
CDR3: CASSLGTSAGELFF

size: .
D: .
J: TRBJ2-7
V: TRBV4-3
DNA: TGCGCCAGCAGCCAAGATCGGACTACCTCCTACGAGCAGTACTTC
CDR3: CASSQDRTTSYEQYF

size: .
D: TRBD1
J: TRBJ2-7
V: TRBV5-4
DNA: TGTGCCAGCACCAACAGGGGCGCTGCCTACGAGCAGTACTTC
CDR3: CASTNRGAAYEQYF

size: many
D: .
J: TRBJ2-7
V: TRBV7-3
DNA: TGTGCCAGCAGCTTAGTTGAGGGTTACGAGCAGTACTTC
CDR3: CASSLVEGYEQYF

size: once
D: TRBD1
J: TRBJ1-4
V: TRBV10-2
DNA: TGCGCCAGCAGTGGATTACCGGGACAGGGAGACTTCAATGAAAAACTGTTTTTT
CDR3: CASSGLPGQGDFNEKLFF

size: .
D: TRBD1
J: TRBJ1-3
V: TRBV5-1
DNA: TGCGCCAGCAGCCCCTTTGCAGGGGGCCTTGGAAACACCATATATTTT
CDR3: CASSPFAGGLGNTIYF

size: once
D: .
J: TRBJ2-4
V: TRBV7-2
DNA: TGTGCCAGCAGTTCAGGGGTGGGGGGCGCAGCCAAAAACATTCAGTACTTC
CDR3: CASSSGVGGAAKNIQYF

size: .
D: .
J: TRBJ2-7
V: TRBV7-2
DNA: TGTGCCAGCAGCTCCATGAGAAGGGACAAAGTTGAGCAGTACTTC
CDR3: CASSSMRRDKVEQYF

size: .
D: .
J: TRBJ2-7
V: TRBV27
DNA: TGTGCCAGCAGTCGCCAGGCAGGGAGCTACGAGCAGTACTTC
CDR3: CASSRQAGSYEQYF

size: .
D: TRBD2
J: TRBJ2-2
V: TRBV11-3
DNA: TGTGCCAGCAGCCTCGGGACTAGTCTTTCCGGGGAGCTGTTTTTT
CDR3: CASSLGTSLSGELFF

size: .
D: .
J: TRBJ2-7
V: TRBV6-1
DNA: TGTGCCAGCAGTGGCAGGATCTCCTACGAGCAGTACTTC
CDR3: CASSGRISYEQYF

size: .
D: TRBD2
J: TRBJ2-7
V: TRBV6-1
DNA: TGTGCCAGCAGTGATTTTAGCGGGGGCCCGAACGAGCAGTACTTC
CDR3: CASSDFSGGPNEQYF

size: .
D: .
J: TRBJ2-7
V: TRBV29-1
DNA: TGCAGCCCGGCGAGAGGCTGCGAGCAGTACTTC
CDR3: CSPARGCEQYF

size: .
D: TRBD1
J: TRBJ1-3
V: TRBV11-2
DNA: TGTGCCAGCAGCTTAAAGGGGGCAGAGGCTGGAAACACCATATATTTT
CDR3: CASSLKGAEAGNTIYF

size: .
D: .
J: TRBJ2-3
V: TRBV18
DNA: TGTGCCAGTGACTCCGGAAGCACAGATACGCAGTATTTT
CDR3: CASDSGSTDTQYF

size: .
D: .
J: TRBJ2-7
V: TRBV6-6
DNA: TGTGCCAGCAGTTATCAGGGTTGGCACGAGCAGTACTTC
CDR3: CASSYQGWHEQYF

size: .
D: TRBD1
J: TRBJ1-5
V: TRBV30
DNA: TGTGCCTGGAGTACAGGGGGCACCGGACAGCCCCAGCATTTT
CDR3: CAWSTGGTGQPQHF

size: .
D: TRBD1
J: TRBJ2-7
V: TRBV6-1
DNA: TGTGCCAGCAGCATCAGGGGGTACGAGCAGTACTTC
CDR3: CASSIRGYEQYF

size: .
D: .
J: TRBJ1-6
V: TRBV6-1
DNA: TGTGCCAGCAGAGGGGGGGGCACCTATAATTCACCCCTCCACTTT
CDR3: CASRGGGTYNSPLHF

size: .
D: .
J: TRBJ2-3
V: TRBV7-8
DNA: TGTGCCAGCAGCTTAGCACCCTCGGATACGCAGTATTTT
CDR3: CASSLAPSDTQYF

size: .
D: .
J: TRBJ1-3
V: TRBV11-2
DNA: TGTGCCAGCAGCCCCGCCGGGCAGGGGCTTGGAAACACCATATATTTT
CDR3: CASSPAGQGLGNTIYF

size: many
D: TRBD2
J: TRBJ2-7
V: TRBV5-6
DNA: TGTGCCAGCAGCTTGGGGGCGGGAGGTCCCTACGAGCAGTACTTC
CDR3: CASSLGAGGPYEQYF

size: .
D: .
J: TRBJ2-7
V: TRBV2
DNA: TGTGCCAGCATTGACAGCCAAGGGGCCTCCTACGAGCAGTACTTC
CDR3: CASIDSQGASYEQYF

size: .
D: TRBD1
J: TRBJ1-6
V: TRBV7-3
DNA: TGTGCCAGCAGCTTCCTCGGCAGGGGGAATTCACCCCTCCACTTT
CDR3: CASSFLGRGNSPLHF

size: .
D: .
J: TRBJ2-1
V: TRBV5-1
DNA: TGCGCCAGCAGCTCCACTAGCTCCAATGAGCAGTTCTTC
CDR3: CASSSTSSNEQFF

size: few
D: TRBD2
J: TRBJ2-5
V: TRBV11-2
DNA: TGTGCCAGCGGGCGCCTCGGGGGGGCGCATGGAGAGACCCAGTACTTC
CDR3: CASGRLGGAHGETQYF

size: once
D: .
J: TRBJ2-7
V: TRBV10-3
DNA: TGTGCCATCAGTGCCCAGACAGCCTCCTACGAGCAGTACTTC
CDR3: CAISAQTASYEQYF